The rows below give T cell receptor beta chains drawn from one sample of a study of early T cells in non-severe SARS-CoV-2 infection. Each CDR3 protein gets one entry after TCRdb re-called the 5' RACE reads with MiXCR. The sample contains about 61,000 distinct CDR3 sequences, about 12% of which appear only once. Here the sequenced sample was whole blood, taken at baseline. The receptors stem from an adult who was a healthcare worker with PCR-confirmed SARS-CoV-2 infection or an uninfected control (not recorded which). The donor label of this sample is uncertain. Each CDR3 is given with its conserved first and last residue. The D gene is left open where the match is weak. Some rows have no size entry. The others give once, few or many, or a class for an expanded clone.

D: .; size: .; V: TRBV6-6; J: TRBJ1-1; CDR3: CASSYSGVYAEAFF; DNA: TGTGCCAGCAGTTACTCAGGGGTTTACGCTGAAGCTTTCTTT
D: .; size: many; V: TRBV5-1; J: TRBJ2-6; CDR3: CASSFISPGVVSGANVLTF; DNA: TGCGCCAGCAGCTTTATTTCCCCAGGGGTGGTCTCTGGGGCCAACGTCCTGACTTTC
D: .; size: many; V: TRBV3-1; J: TRBJ2-3; CDR3: CASSQAGGPAGDTQYF; DNA: TGTGCCAGCAGCCAGGCCGGGGGACCAGCGGGAGATACGCAGTATTTT
D: TRBD1; size: many; V: TRBV5-1; J: TRBJ2-1; CDR3: CASSEVAGGASSYEQFF; DNA: TGCGCCAGCAGCGAGGTAGCAGGGGGCGCTTCCTCGTATGAGCAGTTCTTC
D: .; size: .; V: TRBV12-3/TRBV12-4; J: TRBJ2-5; CDR3: CASSLGRHQETQYF; DNA: TGTGCCAGCAGCCTAGGGCGGCACCAAGAGACCCAGTACTTC
D: .; size: .; V: TRBV7-9; J: TRBJ2-3; CDR3: CASSLWPDTQYF; DNA: TGTGCCAGCAGCCTATGGCCCGATACGCAGTATTTT
D: TRBD1; size: many; V: TRBV13; J: TRBJ2-1; CDR3: CASSSTWGQGSSYNEQFF; DNA: TGTGCCAGCAGCTCCACGTGGGGACAGGGGAGCTCCTACAATGAGCAGTTCTTC
D: .; size: many; V: TRBV14; J: TRBJ1-1; CDR3: CASSQQSPGLYTEAFF; DNA: TGTGCCAGCAGCCAACAATCGCCGGGGCTTTACACTGAAGCTTTCTTT
D: .; size: .; V: TRBV9; J: TRBJ2-1; CDR3: CASSAGISSNEQFF; DNA: TGTGCCAGCAGCGCCGGTATCAGCTCCAATGAGCAGTTCTTC
D: TRBD1; size: many; V: TRBV20-1; J: TRBJ2-3; CDR3: CSAFTGGETDTQYF; DNA: TGCAGTGCTTTTACAGGGGGTGAGACAGATACGCAGTATTTT
D: .; size: .; V: TRBV9; J: TRBJ2-5; CDR3: CASSLSQGVETQYF; DNA: TGTGCCAGCAGCCTCAGTCAGGGCGTCGAGACCCAGTACTTC
D: .; size: few; V: TRBV9; J: TRBJ2-2; CDR3: CASSVNQVNTGELFF; DNA: TGTGCCAGCAGCGTAAACCAGGTGAACACCGGGGAGCTGTTTTTT
D: TRBD1; size: few; V: TRBV3-1; J: TRBJ1-1; CDR3: CASSHSGTDTEAFF; DNA: TGTGCCAGCAGCCATTCCGGGACAGACACTGAAGCTTTCTTT
D: .; size: .; V: TRBV6-5; J: TRBJ2-6; CDR3: CASRTPGLRGANVLTF; DNA: TGTGCCAGCAGAACACCAGGGTTGCGCGGGGCCAACGTCCTGACTTTC
D: .; size: many; V: TRBV12-3/TRBV12-4; J: TRBJ2-4; CDR3: CASTRARNIQYF; DNA: TGTGCCAGCACCCGAGCGAGAAACATTCAGTACTTC
D: TRBD1; size: .; V: TRBV4-1; J: TRBJ2-3; CDR3: CASSHGQGPTDTQYF; DNA: TGCGCCAGCAGCCACGGACAGGGTCCCACAGATACGCAGTATTTT
D: .; size: few; V: TRBV4-2; J: TRBJ1-5; CDR3: CASSQDRAGISNQPQHF; DNA: TGTGCCAGCAGCCAAGACCGAGCAGGGATTAGCAATCAGCCCCAGCATTTT
D: TRBD1; size: few; V: TRBV11-2; J: TRBJ2-4; CDR3: CASSPVTGDENIQYF; DNA: TGTGCCAGCAGCCCAGTGACAGGGGACGAAAACATTCAGTACTTC
D: .; size: .; V: TRBV20-1; J: TRBJ1-2; CDR3: CSASRGGANYGYTF; DNA: TGCAGTGCTTCCAGAGGGGGGGCCAACTATGGCTACACCTTC
D: .; size: few; V: TRBV20-1; J: TRBJ2-5; CDR3: CSASKITQETQYF; DNA: TGCAGTGCTAGCAAAATAACCCAAGAGACCCAGTACTTC
D: TRBD2; size: .; V: TRBV28; J: TRBJ2-3; CDR3: CASSLGGPHFGTQYF; DNA: TGTGCCAGCAGTTTGGGAGGGCCTCACTTTGGAACGCAGTATTTT
D: .; size: .; V: TRBV27; J: TRBJ2-1; CDR3: CASSLSSSVDEQFF; DNA: TGTGCCAGCAGTTTATCGTCCAGCGTAGATGAGCAGTTCTTC
D: TRBD1; size: many; V: TRBV6-1; J: TRBJ1-2; CDR3: CASSARQGTPGYTF; DNA: TGTGCCAGCAGTGCGCGACAGGGCACTCCTGGCTACACCTTC
D: TRBD2; size: few; V: TRBV20-1; J: TRBJ2-3; CDR3: CSASAGVTDTQYF; DNA: TGCAGTGCTAGCGCGGGGGTCACAGATACGCAGTATTTT
D: TRBD1; size: .; V: TRBV7-9; J: TRBJ2-1; CDR3: CASTGQKNYNEQFF; DNA: TGTGCCAGCACGGGACAGAAGAACTACAATGAGCAGTTCTTC
D: .; size: .; V: TRBV11-1; J: TRBJ2-6; CDR3: CASSLGTGANVLTF; DNA: TGTGCCAGCAGCTTAGGGACTGGGGCCAACGTCCTGACTTTC
D: TRBD1; size: .; V: TRBV5-1; J: TRBJ2-1; CDR3: CASSPDGQGVYDEQFF; DNA: TGCGCCAGCAGCCCCGATGGACAGGGGGTCTATGATGAGCAGTTCTTC
D: TRBD1; size: .; V: TRBV4-1; J: TRBJ1-2; CDR3: CASSQKVTGNYGYTF; DNA: TGCGCCAGCAGCCAAAAAGTGACAGGGAACTATGGCTACACCTTC
D: .; size: .; V: TRBV2; J: TRBJ1-5; CDR3: CASSDKASWPQHF; DNA: TGTGCCAGCAGTGATAAGGCCTCCTGGCCCCAGCATTTT